These 30 T cell receptor beta chains were sequenced from one sample in a study of tumor and adjacent non-tumor tissue in lung cancer. No cell sorting was done before RNA was extracted from the tissue. The library came from three nested PCR rounds adapted from ARM-PCR protocols. Each CDR3 protein is one row after TCRdb ran MiXCR on the multiplex PCR reads. The data hold over 110,000 distinct CDR3 sequences, with around two thirds observed a single time. The specimen was lung tumor tissue. The receptors stem from a man aged 55 to 70 with small cell lung cancer.

In its sample, this clonotype was seen once. This sequence may be a read error, since a much larger clone differs from it by one base. The CDR3 sequence: CVTSSHRGRQFF. The CDR3 DNA follows: TGTGTCACCAGTTCACACAGGGGCAGGCAGTTCTTC. The V call is TRBV24-1, the J call TRBJ2-1, with 7 bases matching TRBD1. CDR1 is KGHDR, CDR2 SFDVKD, per germline. The length of the CDR3 is 12 residues.

The rearrangement links TRBV6-5 to TRBJ2-3; D is perhaps TRBD1 (6 bases). The J call may be in error: the DNA end matches TRBJ1-5 better. This CDR3 is 13 amino acids long. Looked up from germline, CDR1 is MNHEY and CDR2 is SVGAGI. This CDR3 is CASSFGGTDMQHF. The CDR3 DNA follows: TGTGCCAGCAGTTTCGGGGGCACAGATATGCAGCATTTT.

There are a few counts of this clonotype. As DNA, the CDR3 is TGTGCCAGCAGCGTAGGGCCCCGTGGAGGGGTAGAGACCCAGTACTTC. Amino acids: CASSVGPRGGVETQYF. V gene TRBV9 combines with J gene TRBJ2-5, with D possibly matching TRBD2 (6 bases). Trimming shortened V by 0 bases and J by 4 bases, and 16 bases separated the two germline ends. Germline V gives CDR1 SGDLS, CDR2 YYNGEE. CDR3 length: 16 residues.

V and J are TRBV6-1 and TRBJ1-2; tentative D call: TRBD1 (5 bases). Germline V gene data show CDR1 as MNHNS and CDR2 as SASEGT. V lost 7 bases, J lost 10 bases, and 25 bases lay in between. The CDR3 spans 15 residues. The CDR3 loop reads CASTQSGRGKGDYTF. The CDR3 DNA sequence: TGTGCCAGCACCCAATCGGGGAGAGGGAAAGGGGACTACACCTTC.

Details on this clonotype: At one end, the junction sequence differs from germline, possibly due to a read error. The genes are TRBV10-2 and TRBJ2-1, with 10 bases identical to TRBD2. Per germline, CDR1 WSHSY and CDR2 SAAADI. There are 15 residues in the CDR3. In DNA, the CDR3 is TGCACCAGCTCCCTCCTAGCGGGAGACTACAATGAGCAGTTCTTC. Amino acid sequence: CTSSLLAGDYNEQFF.

Many counts were recorded for this clonotype. V is TRBV6-5 and J is TRBJ1-2; 10 nucleotides line up with TRBD1. With 0 bases clipped from V and 2 bases from J, the junction kept 0 bases outside the gene matches. The CDR3 contains 15 residues. Germline CDR1 MNHEY, CDR2 SVGAGI. CDR3 bases: TGTGCCAGCAGTTACTCGACAGGGGGCAACTATGGCTACACCTTC. Translating it yields CASSYSTGGNYGYTF.

Comment on this clonotype: The junction does not match germline at one end; this may be a read error. The chain is built from TRBV6-1 and TRBJ1-5, with a weak D call TRBD1 (6 bases). The germline CDR1 and CDR2 sequences are MNHNS and SASEGT. This CDR3 region has 14 residues. The CDR3 loop reads CVSRAQGNLTPKHF. The CDR3 nucleotides read TGTGTCAGCAGAGCACAGGGAAACCTCACGCCCAAGCATTTT.

A word on this clonotype: A much larger clone sits a single nucleotide away, making a read error possible. The CDR3 here is CASGLSSGVQYF. The DNA for the CDR3 is TGTGCTAGTGGTTTGTCTAGCGGGGTACAGTACTTC. The V call is TRBV12-5, the J call TRBJ2-4; 9 bases align to TRBD2. V dropped 2 bases and J dropped 13; count of bases not matched to a gene: 3. The CDR3 has 12 residues. Germline CDR1 is LGHNT and CDR2 is FRNRAP.

For this clonotype: At one of its ends the junction is not consistent with the germline gene, which may arise from a read error. The gene calls are TRBV20-1 and TRBJ1-2; TRBD1 is a possible D gene (5 bases). CDR3 length: 13 residues. The V gene's germline CDR1 is DFQATT and CDR2 SNEGSKA (reference sequence). CDR3 nucleotide sequence: TGCAGTCCTAGAGATGGGGCAGGATATGACTACACCTTC. Translated: CSPRDGAGYDYTF.

This clonotype has just a few counts. It may be a read error: a sequence one base away is much more abundant. The V call is TRBV20-1, the J call TRBJ1-1, with 8 bases lining up with TRBD1. The CDR3 has 14 amino acids. Germline V gives CDR1 DFQATT, CDR2 SNEGSKA (reference sequence). J lost 1 base, V lost 7 bases, and 8 bases had no gene match. The CDR3 DNA sequence: TGCAGTGTCCAGACCGGGACAGGGAACACTGAAGCTTTCTTT. Its protein is CSVQTGTGNTEAFF.

This clonotype was seen once. Given a much more abundant clone one base away, this may be a read error. The chain uses TRBV20-1 and TRBJ2-1; D might be TRBD2 (6 bases). The CDR3 contains 11 residues. Germline lookup yields CDR1 DFQATT and CDR2 SNEGSKA (reference sequence). CDR3 sequence (DNA): TGCAGTGCGAGGGGACTGATTGAGCGGTTCTTC. This gives the protein CSARGLIERFF.

There are many counts of this clonotype. The chain links TRBV12-3 or TRBV12-4 to TRBJ2-2, with 8 nucleotides matching TRBD2. J was trimmed by 4 bases and V by 3 bases; bases with no gene match: 7. The CDR3 is 16 residues long. CDR3 amino acids: CASSFLAGISTGELFF. The CDR3 bases are TGTGCCAGCAGTTTTCTAGCGGGTATTTCCACCGGGGAGCTGTTTTTT.

With respect to this clonotype: The junction and the germline gene differ at one end; a read error may be behind it. The chain couples TRBV6-2 or TRBV6-3 to TRBJ2-7; TRBD2 matches 8 bases. This CDR3 comprises 15 residues. Germline V lookup: CDR1 MNHEY, CDR2 SVGEGT. The CDR3: CVSSYSGSFTLEQYF. DNA of the CDR3: TGTGTCAGCAGTTACAGCGGGAGTTTCACTCTCGAGCAGTACTTC.

About this clonotype itself: Since the CDR3 does not end with the conserved phenylalanine or tryptophan, this likely comes from a read error. This chain uses TRBV6-2 or TRBV6-3 with TRBJ2-3; 8 bases fit TRBD1. This CDR3 has 15 amino acids. The germline V gene has CDR1 MNHEY and CDR2 SVGEGT. The ends lost 4 bases at V and 5 bases at J; junction bases unmatched: 8. CDR3 protein: CASSSRAGGKDTQYL. Written as DNA, the CDR3 is TGTGCCAGCAGTTCAAGGGCAGGGGGCAAAGATACGCAGTATTTA.

Details on this clonotype: This may arise from a read error, as a much more abundant clone is one base away. The chain couples TRBV20-1 to TRBJ2-3; 8 nucleotides line up with TRBD2. Germline V gene sequence: CDR1 DFQATT, CDR2 SNEGSKA (reference sequence). The V and J ends lost 5 bases and 2 bases, in that order; junction bases with no gene match: 6. CDR3 length: 14 residues. The CDR3 loop reads CSADVLADTDTQYF. DNA for the CDR3: TGCAGTGCTGATGTACTAGCGGACACAGATACGCAGTATTTT.

To note about this clonotype: A clone one base away is much larger, so this may be a read error. The rearrangement joins TRBV5-1 to TRBJ2-7; TRBD2 matches at 14 bases. The CDR3 covers 15 residues. CDR1 and CDR2 from the germline V gene are SGHRS and YFSETQ. CDR3: CARSSGLAGVYEQYF. CDR3 sequence (DNA): TGCGCCAGGAGCTCGGGACTAGCGGGAGTGTACGAGCAGTACTTC.

The chain employs TRBV28 and TRBJ1-5, with D possibly being TRBD1 (5 bases). The CDR3 has 12 residues. Germline V gives CDR1 MDHEN, CDR2 SYDVKM. Trimming took off 6 bases at V and 2 bases at J, with 5 bases between the two ends. The CDR3 nucleotides are TGTGCCAGCAGGACAGGCAATCAGCCCCAGCATTTT. This gives the protein CASRTGNQPQHF.

As for this clonotype: Since no conserved phenylalanine or tryptophan closes the CDR3, a read error is the likely cause. This sequence joins TRBV11-3 and TRBJ2-1; the match to TRBD2 covers 10 bases. Germline CDR1 reads SGHNT; CDR2 reads YENEEA. This CDR3 has 15 residues. The CDR3 DNA is TGTGCCAGCAGACCAAGCGGGAGGGCCTACAATGATCAGTTCTCC. Amino acids: CASRPSGRAYNDQFS.

Of note for this clonotype: Sequence at one end of the junction differs from germline and may be a read error. V is TRBV4-1 and J is TRBJ2-1; TRBD2 agrees at 10 bases. The CDR3 extends over 15 amino acids. Germline lookup yields CDR1 MGHRA and CDR2 YSYEKL. CDR3 in amino acids: CASNQAAGGNNEQFF. The CDR3, as DNA: TGCGCCAGCAACCAAGCAGCGGGAGGGAACAATGAGCAGTTCTTC.

On this clonotype itself: One end of the junction is discordant with germline, which a read error may explain. This chain connects TRBV7-9 to TRBJ2-1; 8 nucleotides match TRBD1. CDR3 length: 16 amino acids. Germline CDR1 reads SEHNR; CDR2 reads FQNEAQ (reference sequence). DNA for the CDR3: TGTGCCAGCAGCACCCCGGACAGGGACTTTTACAATGAGCTGTTCTTC. The encoded protein is CASSTPDRDFYNELFF.

This clonotype was seen ten or more times. V usage is TRBV20-1 and J usage is TRBJ2-2, with no clear D. Deletions cut 3 bases from V and 0 bases from J, with 17 bases between. The germline CDR1 and CDR2 sequences are DFQATT and SNEGSKA (reference sequence). This CDR3 has 17 residues. The CDR3 here is CSASPPLGRSNTGELFF. In nucleotides, the CDR3 is TGCAGTGCTAGCCCCCCATTGGGTCGATCGAACACCGGGGAGCTGTTTTTT.

Comment on this clonotype: Being one base from a much bigger clone, this may be a read error. The V gene is TRBV12-3 or TRBV12-4, the J gene TRBJ2-3; D is ambiguous. The CDR3 covers 14 residues. The V end lost 3 bases, the J end lost 5 bases, and 12 bases lay between the germline ends. CDR3 region: CASSFLDVIDTQYF. The CDR3 coding sequence is TGTGCCAGCAGTTTCCTGGATGTAATAGATACGCAGTATTTT.

This clonotype appeared many times. V is TRBV6-1 and J is TRBJ1-1; the D is unclear. From germline, CDR1 is MNHNS and CDR2 SASEGT. Trimming cost V 7 bases and J 2 bases, with 11 bases left between them. The CDR3 length is 13 residues. CDR3 DNA: TGTGCCAGCACTTTACAAGTTAACACTGAAGCTTTCTTT. Translating it yields CASTLQVNTEAFF.

The V gene is TRBV6-1, the J gene TRBJ2-1; D gene unclear. Per germline, CDR1 MNHNS and CDR2 SASEGT. The CDR3 is made up of 15 amino acids. V lost 5 bases and J 3 bases, leaving 14 bases between the germline ends. This CDR3 is CASSLRAEYYNEQFF. For the CDR3, the DNA is TGTGCCAGCAGTCTACGGGCGGAATACTACAATGAGCAGTTCTTC.

A remark on this clonotype: A read error may explain this, as a much larger clone is one base away. This CDR3 is missing its conserved last phenylalanine or tryptophan, likely due to a read error. The chain links TRBV20-1 to TRBJ1-1; D is possibly TRBD1 (5 bases). The CDR3 is 12 amino acids. Per germline, CDR1 DFQATT and CDR2 SNEGSKA (reference sequence). V shed 2 bases and J shed 4 bases, with 8 bases lying between them. The CDR3 spells CSARTGGTEAFC. The DNA of the CDR3 is TGCAGTGCTAGAACTGGGGGCACTGAAGCTTTCTGT.

On this clonotype: The junction shows a germline mismatch at one end, possibly a read error. The chain has TRBV20-1 and TRBJ1-5; D is tentatively TRBD1 or TRBD2 (6 bases each). The DNA end favors TRBJ2-3, so the J call may be wrong. There are 13 residues in the CDR3. Per the germline V gene, CDR1 is DFQATT and CDR2 is SNEGSKA (reference sequence). The CDR3 nucleotides read TGCTGTGCTGAAGGGGGGAGCAACCAGCCCCAGTATTTT. Its protein is CCAEGGSNQPQYF.

The chain carries TRBV11-1 and TRBJ2-7, with a tentative D call TRBD1 (5 bases). This CDR3 spans 13 amino acids. Trimming removed 5 bases from V and 11 bases from J, with 19 bases in between. Per the germline V gene, CDR1 is SGHAT and CDR2 is FQDESV (reference sequence). This chain's CDR3 is CASSELKRGKKYF. The DNA of the CDR3 is TGTGCCAGCAGCGAACTTAAAAGGGGAAAGAAGTACTTC.

As concerns this clonotype: One end of the junction is discordant with germline, which a read error may explain. The rearrangement links TRBV11-3 to TRBJ2-1; D perhaps matches TRBD2 (6 bases). The germline gives CDR1 SGHNT, CDR2 YENEEA. CDR3 size: 14 residues. This CDR3 is CTSRRGGGYNEQFF. The CDR3 DNA reads TGTACCAGCAGGAGGGGTGGGGGGTACAACGAGCAGTTCTTC.

For this clonotype: The junction and the germline gene differ at one end; a read error may be behind it. The chain employs TRBV6-6 and TRBJ1-2; 12 bases agree with TRBD1. CDR3 length: 17 residues. CDR1 is MNHNY and CDR2 is SVGAGI in the germline V gene (reference sequence). CDR3 residues: CASGYGTGGLDGYGYTF. CDR3 in DNA: TGTGCCAGCGGTTACGGGACAGGGGGCCTGGATGGCTATGGCTACACCTTC.

As for this clonotype: A read error may explain this, as a much larger clone is one base away. J is TRBJ1-1 and V is TRBV20-1, with a weak D call TRBD1 (6 bases). Germline lookup yields CDR1 DFQATT and CDR2 SNEGSKA (reference sequence). The CDR3 runs to 13 residues. V gave up 6 bases and J gave up 5 bases, with 16 bases separating them. CDR3 nucleotides: TGCAGTGCAAAACAGGGTGCGAGGACTGAAGCTTTCTTT. The encoded protein is CSAKQGARTEAFF.